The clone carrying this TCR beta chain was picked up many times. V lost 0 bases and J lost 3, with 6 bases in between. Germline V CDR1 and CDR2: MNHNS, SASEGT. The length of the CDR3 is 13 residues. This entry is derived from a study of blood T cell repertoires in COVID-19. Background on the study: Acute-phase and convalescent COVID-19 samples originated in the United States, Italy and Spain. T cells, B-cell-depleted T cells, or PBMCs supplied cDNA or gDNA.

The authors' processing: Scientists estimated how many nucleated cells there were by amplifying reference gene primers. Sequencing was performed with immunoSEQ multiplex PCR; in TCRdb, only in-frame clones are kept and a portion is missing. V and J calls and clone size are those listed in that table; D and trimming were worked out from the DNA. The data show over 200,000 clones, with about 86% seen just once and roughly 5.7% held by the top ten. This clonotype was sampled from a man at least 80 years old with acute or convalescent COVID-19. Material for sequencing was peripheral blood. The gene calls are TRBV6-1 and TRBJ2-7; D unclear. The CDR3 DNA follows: TGTGCCAGCAGTGAAGCGTCGTTCTACGAGCAGTACTTC. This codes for CASSEASFYEQYF.